This T cell receptor beta chain is from a study of vaccination and CD4 T cells after COVID-19. Study details: Samples after vaccination came a median approximately 2.5 months past dose two, ranging 14 to 241.

CDR3 length equals 12 residues. V lost 4 bases, J lost 3 bases, and 7 bases lay in between. Noted treatment: approximately nine-day PBMC culture with coronavirus spike peptide pools or control peptides (ViraFEST assay). Scientists separated out CD4+ T cells through negative selection following 10 days in culture. Study-level findings and limits: The great majority, 304 of 307 vaccine-specific clones, proved spike mono-reactive in convalescent patients.

The Oncomine TCR Beta short-read assay was what sequenced the DNA obtained from cultured CD4+ T cells. TCRdb independently ran MiXCR on the PCR reads; one entry per CDR3 protein. Among around 7,000 distinct CDR3 sequences listed, over 65% were seen once. With regard to this clonotype: Its specificity is not known.

This rearrangement joins TRBV12-3 or TRBV12-4 to TRBJ2-7, with D hard to call. The source material was CD4+ T cells from blood, cultured in vitro. This TCR was sampled from a human donor who had recovered from COVID-19. The DNA for the CDR3 is TGTGCCAGCAGTTCGGGCAGCTACGAGCAGTACTTC. Translation gives CASSSGSYEQYF.